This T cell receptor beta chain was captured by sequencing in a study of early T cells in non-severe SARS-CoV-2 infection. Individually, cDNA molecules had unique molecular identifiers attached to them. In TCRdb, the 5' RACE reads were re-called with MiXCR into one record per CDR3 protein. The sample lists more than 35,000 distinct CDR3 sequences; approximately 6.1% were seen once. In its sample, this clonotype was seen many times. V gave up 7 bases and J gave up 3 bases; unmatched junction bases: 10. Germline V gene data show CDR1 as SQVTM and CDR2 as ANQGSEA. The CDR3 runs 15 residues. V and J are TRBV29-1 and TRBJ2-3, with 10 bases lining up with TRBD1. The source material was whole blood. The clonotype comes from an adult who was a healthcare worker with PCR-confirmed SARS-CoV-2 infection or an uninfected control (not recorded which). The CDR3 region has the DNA TGCAGCGCTCTTGGGGACAGGGGATCGACAGATACGCAGTATTTT. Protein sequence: CSALGDRGSTDTQYF.